The 6 T cell receptor beta chains in this list originate from one sample, sequenced in a study of identifying expanded T cells in peripheral blood. Sequencing was performed with immunoSEQ multiplex PCR; in TCRdb, only in-frame clones are kept and a portion is missing. The sample lists just under 65,000 clones, around 87% occurring once. The sequenced sample consisted of blood. The receptors come from a person between 18 and 69 years old in good health.

V is TRBV5-4 and J is TRBJ2-7; tentatively, D is TRBD1 (6 bases). The V end was cut by 3 bases, the J end by 5 bases, with 21 bases between. CDR1 is SGHNT, CDR2 YYREEE, per germline (reference sequence). The CDR3 runs to 16 residues. The CDR3 DNA follows: TGTGCCAGCAGCTCAGAGATGAAAGACAGGTCCCACGAGCAGTACTTC. This encodes CASSSEMKDRSHEQYF.

This chain joins TRBV15 and TRBJ2-3; D not certain. With 0 bases removed from V and 3 bases from J, the gap between germline ends came to 10 bases. The length of the CDR3 is 15 residues. Germline CDR1 reads LNHNV; CDR2 reads YYDKDF (reference sequence). CDR3 in amino acids: CATSRDSRQTDTQYF. As DNA, the CDR3 is TGTGCCACCAGCAGAGACTCGCGGCAGACAGATACGCAGTATTTT.

The J gene is TRBJ1-5, the V gene TRBV27; D not resolved. CDR1 is MNHEY, CDR2 SMNVEV, per germline (reference sequence). CDR3 length: 10 amino acids. V was trimmed by 7 bases and J by 6 bases, leaving 4 bases between them. CDR3 bases: TGTGCCAGCACCCGTCAGCCCCAGCATTTT. This codes for CASTRQPQHF.

The gene calls are TRBV7-9 and TRBJ2-5, with D maybe TRBD2 (5 bases). The CDR3 is 15 amino acids. Germline CDR1 is SEHNR and CDR2 is FQNEAQ (reference sequence). Trimming took off 4 bases at V and 2 bases at J, with 14 bases between the two ends. The CDR3 nucleotides read TGTGCCAGCAGCTCCTCAAGCGGTCGACAAGAGACCCAGTACTTC. Translation: CASSSSSGRQETQYF. Full variable domain (outside the CDR3, taken from reference TRBV7-9 and TRBJ2-5): DTGVSQNPRHKITKRGQNVTFRCDPISEHNRLYWYRQTLGQGPEFLTYFQNEAQLEKSRLLSDRFSAERPKGSFSTLEIQRTEQGDSAMYLCASSSSSGRQETQYFGPGTRLLVL.

This clone was observed a single time. The chain couples TRBV28 to TRBJ2-1, with 8 bases matching TRBD2. The ends lost 6 bases at V and 4 bases at J; junction bases unmatched: 11. The CDR3 has 16 residues. The germline V gene encodes CDR1 MDHEN and CDR2 SYDVKM. The CDR3 protein is CASRGLSGSPYNEQFF. DNA of the CDR3: TGTGCCAGCAGGGGTCTGAGCGGGAGTCCATACAATGAGCAGTTCTTC.

This clone was seen a few times. The genes are TRBV6-4 and TRBJ2-7, with D uncertain. The germline V gene has CDR1 MRHNA and CDR2 SNTAGT. Trimming left V 3 bases short and J 6 bases short, with 12 bases between. There are 13 residues in the CDR3. The CDR3 nucleotides read TGTGCCAGCAGTGAGGAACCTTTTTCCGAGCAGTACTTC. It yields the protein CASSEEPFSEQYF.